Presented here are 22 T cell receptor beta chains from one specimen sequenced in a study of OX40 agonist ivuxolimab in advanced cancers. Libraries were prepared by immunoSEQ multiplex PCR; TCRdb keeps only in-frame clonotypes and omits some of them. The table includes approximately 90,000 clones, around nine tenths detected once. The specimen comprised CD4+ or CD8+ T cells sorted from blood, sampled in a trial of the OX40 agonist ivuxolimab. The origin of the receptors is an adult with an advanced solid tumor such as melanoma, head and neck, liver or kidney cancer.

This chain uses TRBV5-1 with TRBJ2-5, with D perhaps TRBD1 or TRBD2 (5 bases each). The CDR3 runs 14 residues. The germline V gene encodes CDR1 SGHRS and CDR2 YFSETQ. V dropped 0 bases and J dropped 4 bases, with 10 bases sitting between them. CDR3 residues: CASSLGDDRETQYF. The CDR3 nucleotides read TGCGCCAGCAGCTTGGGGGACGACCGAGAGACCCAGTACTTC.

CDR3 residues: CASSESPRPPRNNEQFF. CDR3 bases: TGTGCCAGCAGTGAGAGCCCACGTCCCCCGCGAAACAATGAGCAGTTCTTC. V gene TRBV2 combines with J gene TRBJ2-1; D ambiguous. Germline V gene data show CDR1 as SNHLY and CDR2 as FYNNEI. Trimming left V 3 bases short and J 5 bases short, with 20 bases between. The CDR3 consists of 17 residues.

The V and J genes are TRBV2 and TRBJ1-1, with 7 bases lining up with TRBD1. Germline-derived CDR1 and CDR2 are SNHLY and FYNNEI. The CDR3 is made up of 15 amino acids. The junction had 10 bases not matched to a gene; V was cut back by 6 bases and J by 3 bases. The CDR3 sequence is CASRSTDRVDTEAFF. The CDR3 DNA is TGTGCCAGCAGAAGTACCGACAGGGTGGACACTGAAGCTTTCTTT.

Only a few counts were recorded for this clone. The chain combines TRBV6-1 with TRBJ1-5, with TRBD1 identical over 7 bases. This CDR3 has 13 amino acids. V lost 8 bases to trimming and J lost 2 bases; unmatched junction nucleotides: 3. Germline V gives CDR1 MNHNS, CDR2 SASEGT. Written as DNA, the CDR3 is TGTGCCAGCGGGACAGTGGGCAATCAGCCCCAGCATTTT. Its translation is CASGTVGNQPQHF.

V gene TRBV10-2 combines with J gene TRBJ1-4; TRBD1 matches 7 bases. The CDR3 covers 16 residues. The germline CDR1 and CDR2 sequences are WSHSY and SAAADI. V shed 3 bases and J 8 bases; nucleotides not matched to a gene: 12. The DNA for the CDR3 is TGCGCCAGCAGTGACTTCTCGACAGGGAGCAAAGAAAAACTGTTTTTT. It is translated as CASSDFSTGSKEKLFF.

The CDR3, as DNA: TGCGCCAGCAGCCAAGGATACGCAGGGTTGGTACCCAATCAGCCCCAGCATTTT. As protein: CASSQGYAGLVPNQPQHF. The chain has TRBV4-1 and TRBJ1-5; possibly TRBD1 for D (5 bases). The V end lost 1 base, the J end lost 3 bases, and 19 bases lay between the germline ends. Germline V lookup: CDR1 MGHRA, CDR2 YSYEKL. The CDR3 extends over 18 amino acids.

The gene calls are TRBV6-6 and TRBJ2-5, with TRBD2 matching over 7 bases. Trimming took 6 bases from V and 5 from J; bases not matched to a gene: 15. Looked up from germline, CDR1 is MNHNY and CDR2 is SVGAGI (reference sequence). This CDR3 is built from 16 residues. The CDR3 spells CASSPTPMGGMETQYF. The CDR3 region has the DNA TGTGCCAGCAGCCCCACCCCGATGGGAGGGATGGAGACCCAGTACTTC.

This clone has just one count. The chain has TRBV7-9 and TRBJ2-1; a possible D gene is TRBD2 (7 bases). This CDR3 is built from 15 residues. With 0 bases removed from V and 7 bases from J, the gap between germline ends came to 13 bases. Germline V gene lookup returns CDR1 SEHNR and CDR2 FQNEAQ (reference sequence). CDR3 nucleotides: TGTGCCAGCAGCTTAGCGGGGGGGCGCTGGAATGAGCAGTTCTTC. Encoded protein: CASSLAGGRWNEQFF.

J is TRBJ1-5 and V is TRBV5-8, with D hard to call. CDR3 length equals 16 residues. CDR1 is SGHTS and CDR2 is YDEGEE in the germline V gene. V gave up 4 bases and J gave up 0 bases, with 14 bases separating them. The CDR3 nucleotides are TGTGCCAGCAGCGATCCATCGGTAACTAGCAATCAGCCCCAGCATTTT. Residues: CASSDPSVTSNQPQHF.

This clone has a single count. The rearrangement joins TRBV5-1 to TRBJ1-6, with 7 nucleotides matching TRBD1. Per the germline V gene, CDR1 is SGHRS and CDR2 is YFSETQ. Unmatched junction bases numbered 11, after V lost 4 bases and J lost 7 bases. There are 16 residues in the CDR3. CDR3 DNA sequence: TGCGCCAGCAGCGTAAGGACGGGACAGCCAAATTCACCCCTCCACTTT. Translation: CASSVRTGQPNSPLHF.

The gene calls are TRBV2 and TRBJ2-3, with D perhaps TRBD1 (6 bases). The CDR3 totals 14 residues. Germline V CDR1 and CDR2: SNHLY, FYNNEI. The V end was cut by 4 bases, the J end by 0 bases, with 8 bases between. In DNA form, the CDR3 reads TGTGCCAGCAGTGTTCAGGGGAGCACAGATACGCAGTATTTT. This gives the protein CASSVQGSTDTQYF.

The J gene is TRBJ2-6, the V gene TRBV18; TRBD1 matches at 10 bases. This CDR3 is 19 amino acids long. After removal of 5 bases from V and 4 bases from J, the junction contained 14 bases not matched to a gene. Germline V gene data show CDR1 as KGHSH and CDR2 as LQKENI. CDR3 residues: CASSNLVGTGALGANVLTF. The CDR3 DNA is TGTGCCAGCTCAAACTTGGTAGGGACAGGGGCCTTGGGGGCCAACGTCCTGACTTTC.

The chain recombines TRBV21-1 with TRBJ1-5. TRBV21-1 is termed a pseudogene. The CDR3 contains 10 residues. CDR3 in amino acids: CARPGWPQHF. The CDR3 DNA is TGTGCCAGGCCGGGATGGCCCCAGCATTTT.

This chain joins TRBV18 and TRBJ2-3; 9 bases are a match to TRBD2. With 0 bases clipped from V and 1 base from J, the junction kept 5 bases outside the gene matches. The germline gives CDR1 KGHSH, CDR2 LQKENI. CDR3 size: 17 residues. CDR3 loop: CASSPPGLAIRTDTQYF. As DNA, the CDR3 is TGTGCCAGCTCACCACCCGGACTAGCGATACGCACAGATACGCAGTATTTT.

The chain recombines TRBV7-8 with TRBJ1-5, with TRBD1 identical over 7 bases. The V segment lost 1 base and the J segment 0 bases; nucleotides outside the gene matches: 6. The CDR3 consists of 17 residues. Germline V gene data show CDR1 as SGHVS and CDR2 as FQNEAQ. The CDR3 reads CASSLEGGQFSNQPQHF. Here the CDR3 DNA reads TGTGCCAGCAGCTTAGAGGGGGGACAGTTTAGCAATCAGCCCCAGCATTTT. The whole variable domain, remainder taken from reference TRBV7-8 and TRBJ1-5, is GAGVSQSPRYKVAKRGQDVALRCDPISGHVSLFWYQQALGQGPEFLTYFQNEAQLDKSGLPSDRFFAERPEGSVSTLKIQRTQQEDSAVYLCASSLEGGQFSNQPQHFGDGTRLSIL.

This sequence joins TRBV27 and TRBJ1-5; D is possibly TRBD1 (6 bases). CDR1 is MNHEY and CDR2 is SMNVEV in the germline V gene (reference sequence). CDR3 size: 16 residues. V lost 5 bases to trimming and J lost 3 bases, with 17 bases between them. In nucleotides, the CDR3 is TGTGCCAGCAGTCCTCTCCTGACAGGCTCCAATCAGCCCCAGCATTTT. Translation gives CASSPLLTGSNQPQHF.

The rearrangement links TRBV19 to TRBJ2-5; TRBD2 agrees at 9 bases. CDR1 is LNHDA, CDR2 SQIVND, per germline (reference sequence). Trimming cost V 6 bases and J 6 bases; bases outside gene matches: 14. The CDR3 runs to 16 residues. CDR3 region: CASSSRGGASIQTQYF. The CDR3 DNA reads as TGTGCCAGTAGCTCCCGCGGGGGGGCTAGCATTCAGACCCAGTACTTC.

V gene TRBV7-9 combines with J gene TRBJ1-4; 7 nucleotides agree with TRBD1. CDR1 and CDR2 (germline): SEHNR, FQNEAQ (reference sequence). The CDR3 totals 15 residues. V lost 1 base and J lost 8; bases outside the gene matches: 7. This CDR3 is CASSLGGWGQEKLFF. The CDR3 nucleotides are TGTGCCAGCAGCTTAGGAGGTTGGGGACAGGAAAAACTGTTTTTT.

This clone has only a few counts. The chain is built from TRBV18 and TRBJ1-5, with D possibly TRBD1 on 6 matching bases. From germline, CDR1 is KGHSH and CDR2 LQKENI. The CDR3 is 16 residues long. The germline V and J ends were trimmed by 3 bases and 5 bases, with 17 bases remaining between them. The CDR3 DNA reads TGTGCCAGCTCACCGGGGGGTGGCAGGGGCGATCAGCCCCAGCATTTT. Translated: CASSPGGGRGDQPQHF.

The rearrangement joins TRBV27 to TRBJ2-5, with TRBD2 matching 8 bases. The germline V gene has CDR1 MNHEY and CDR2 SMNVEV (reference sequence). The CDR3 has 15 amino acids. With 3 bases clipped from V and 4 bases from J, the junction kept 7 bases outside the gene matches. The CDR3 loop is CASSFRGLVGETQYF. The DNA of the CDR3 is TGTGCCAGCAGTTTCCGGGGACTAGTGGGAGAGACCCAGTACTTC.

This clone was counted a single time. This chain links TRBV10-2 with TRBJ1-2; TRBD1 agrees at 9 bases. Germline V CDR1 and CDR2: WSHSY, SAAADI. The J segment lost 4 bases and the V segment lost 8 bases, leaving 8 bases of the junction unmatched. CDR3 length: 14 amino acids. CDR3 residues: CASDGTGKAYGYTF. The DNA of the CDR3 is TGCGCCAGCGATGGGACAGGGAAGGCCTATGGCTACACCTTC.

This clone was recorded only once. J is TRBJ2-4 and V is TRBV27; possible D gene TRBD1, 5 bases. This CDR3 region has 14 residues. The V end was cut by 1 base, the J end by 7 bases, with 11 bases between. Germline V gene sequence: CDR1 MNHEY, CDR2 SMNVEV (reference sequence). CDR3 nucleotides: TGTGCCAGCAGTTTATATGGGCAGGGTAACATTCAGTACTTC. Translated: CASSLYGQGNIQYF.